This T cell receptor (beta chain) was identified during a study of identical twins. Study conclusions and caveats: Memory repertoires showed no such pattern, whereas abundant cord blood beta clonotypes carried fewer insertions. Alpha sequences that were out-of-frame and twin-shared showed an excess of low generation probability. Twins showed weaker excess sharing in their beta out-of-frame sequences.

Template switching added a universal primer site; cDNA carried unique molecular identifiers. TCRdb ran MiXCR on the 5' RACE reads and lists one entry per CDR3 protein. The table records around 670,000 distinct CDR3 sequences, less than 7% of them present only once. Germline lookup yields CDR1 SQVTM and CDR2 ANQGSEA. There are 12 residues in the CDR3. Trimming left V 3 bases short and J 6 bases short, with 8 bases between. Many counts were recorded for this clonotype. The antigen is not known. This chain links TRBV29-1 with TRBJ2-2; D not resolved. The sequencing sample was made of naive T cells sorted from blood. This receptor was obtained from a man younger than 30 in good health. The CDR3 loop reads CSVDRSAGELFF. CDR3 nucleotide sequence: TGCAGCGTTGACAGGTCGGCCGGGGAGCTGTTTTTT.